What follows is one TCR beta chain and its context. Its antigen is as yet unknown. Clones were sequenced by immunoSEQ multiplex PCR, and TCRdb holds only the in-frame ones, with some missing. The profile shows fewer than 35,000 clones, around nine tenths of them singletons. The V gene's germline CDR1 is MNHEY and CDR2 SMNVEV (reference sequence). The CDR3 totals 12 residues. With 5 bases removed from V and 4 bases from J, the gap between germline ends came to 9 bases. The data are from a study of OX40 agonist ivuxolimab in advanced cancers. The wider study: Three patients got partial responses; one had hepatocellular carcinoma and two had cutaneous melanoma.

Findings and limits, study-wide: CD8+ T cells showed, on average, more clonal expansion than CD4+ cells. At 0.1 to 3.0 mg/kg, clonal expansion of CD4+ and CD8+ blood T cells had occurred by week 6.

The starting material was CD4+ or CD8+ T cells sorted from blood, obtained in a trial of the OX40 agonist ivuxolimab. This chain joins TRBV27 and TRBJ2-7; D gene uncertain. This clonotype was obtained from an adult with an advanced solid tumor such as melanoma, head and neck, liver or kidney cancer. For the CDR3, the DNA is TGTGCCAGCAGTCCCCTCGGATACGAGCAGTACTTC. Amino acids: CASSPLGYEQYF.